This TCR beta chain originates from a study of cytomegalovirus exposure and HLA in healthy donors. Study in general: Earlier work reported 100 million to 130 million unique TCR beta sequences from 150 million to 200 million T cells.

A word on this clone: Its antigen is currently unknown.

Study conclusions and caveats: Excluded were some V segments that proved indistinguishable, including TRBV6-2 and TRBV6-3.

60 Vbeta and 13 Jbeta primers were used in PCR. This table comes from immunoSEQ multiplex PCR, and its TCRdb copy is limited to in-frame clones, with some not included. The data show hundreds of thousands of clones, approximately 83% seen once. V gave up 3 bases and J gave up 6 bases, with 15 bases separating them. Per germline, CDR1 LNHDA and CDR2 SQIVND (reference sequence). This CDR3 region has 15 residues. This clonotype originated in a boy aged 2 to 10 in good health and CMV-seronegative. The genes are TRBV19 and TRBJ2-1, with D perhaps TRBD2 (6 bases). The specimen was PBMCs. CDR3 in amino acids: CASSIARGSPNEQFF. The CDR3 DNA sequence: TGTGCCAGTAGTATTGCGCGGGGCAGTCCCAATGAGCAGTTCTTC.